This TCR beta chain was recovered during a study of cytomegalovirus exposure and HLA in healthy donors. Study observations and caveats: The authors enumerated under 200 TCR beta chains as linked to cytomegalovirus. As a later analysis revealed, most CMV-associated TCR beta chains appeared HLA-restricted. Reports indicate that TCR beta sequences accurately predicted the HLA-A and HLA-B alleles of most subjects.

The CDR3 has 19 residues. This clone appeared a single time. What it binds is not known. The PCR had 60 Vbeta and 13 Jbeta primers. Authors' methods: The count from a later analysis was 70 million to 85 million unique TCR beta chains, some 12 million of them shared. Libraries were prepared by immunoSEQ multiplex PCR; TCRdb keeps only in-frame clonotypes and omits some of them. The DNA was the basis for D and trimming; V, J and clone size are from that table. The sample contains just over 150,000 clones, roughly 84% of which appear only once. The chain links TRBV1 to TRBJ1-6; TRBD1 is taken as the D call from the table, unchecked against the DNA. TRBV1 is shown as a pseudogene. Input material: PBMCs. This TCR derives from a man between 18 and 35 years old in good health and CMV-seronegative. CDR3 sequence reads: CTSSQDWQGLSRFNSPLHF. The CDR3 DNA reads TGCACCAGCAGCCAAGACTGGCAGGGCCTATCGCGCTTTAATTCACCCCTCCACTTT.